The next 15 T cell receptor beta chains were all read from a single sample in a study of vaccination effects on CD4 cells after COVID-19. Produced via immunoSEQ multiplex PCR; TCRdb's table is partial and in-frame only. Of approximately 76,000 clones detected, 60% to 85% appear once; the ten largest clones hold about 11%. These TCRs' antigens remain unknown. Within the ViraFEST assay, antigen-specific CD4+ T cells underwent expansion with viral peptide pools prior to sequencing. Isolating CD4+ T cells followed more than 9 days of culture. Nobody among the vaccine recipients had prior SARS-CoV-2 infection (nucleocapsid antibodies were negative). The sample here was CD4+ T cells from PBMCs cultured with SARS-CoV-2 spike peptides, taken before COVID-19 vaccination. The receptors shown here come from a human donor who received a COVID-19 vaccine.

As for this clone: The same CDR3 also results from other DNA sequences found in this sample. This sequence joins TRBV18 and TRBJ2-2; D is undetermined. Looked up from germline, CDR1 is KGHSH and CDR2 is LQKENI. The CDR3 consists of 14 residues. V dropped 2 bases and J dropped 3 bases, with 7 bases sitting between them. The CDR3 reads CASSPRGDTGELFF. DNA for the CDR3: TGTGCCAGCTCACCAAGAGGCGACACCGGGGAGCTGTTTTTT.

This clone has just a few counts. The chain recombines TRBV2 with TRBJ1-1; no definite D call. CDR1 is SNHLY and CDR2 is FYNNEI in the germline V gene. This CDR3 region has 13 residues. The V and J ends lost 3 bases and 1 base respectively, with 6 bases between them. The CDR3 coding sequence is TGTGCCAGCAGTGAGCGCTCGAACACTGAAGCTTTCTTT. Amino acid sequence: CASSERSNTEAFF.

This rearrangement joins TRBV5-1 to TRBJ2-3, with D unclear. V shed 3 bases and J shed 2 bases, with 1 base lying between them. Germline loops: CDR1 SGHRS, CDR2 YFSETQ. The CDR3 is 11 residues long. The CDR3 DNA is TGCGCCAGCAGCTCCACAGATACGCAGTATTTT. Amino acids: CASSSTDTQYF.

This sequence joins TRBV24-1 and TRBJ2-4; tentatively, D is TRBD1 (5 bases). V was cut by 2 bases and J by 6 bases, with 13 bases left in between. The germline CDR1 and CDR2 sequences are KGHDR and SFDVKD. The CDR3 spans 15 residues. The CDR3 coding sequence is TGTGCCACCAGTGATTCACAGGTCTCGGGAAACATTCAGTACTTC. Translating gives CATSDSQVSGNIQYF.

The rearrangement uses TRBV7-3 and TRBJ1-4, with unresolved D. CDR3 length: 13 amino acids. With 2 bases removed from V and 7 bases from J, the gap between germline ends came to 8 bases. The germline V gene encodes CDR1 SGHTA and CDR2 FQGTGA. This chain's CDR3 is CASSLERGEKLFF. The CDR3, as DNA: TGTGCCAGCAGCTTAGAGAGAGGTGAAAAACTGTTTTTT.

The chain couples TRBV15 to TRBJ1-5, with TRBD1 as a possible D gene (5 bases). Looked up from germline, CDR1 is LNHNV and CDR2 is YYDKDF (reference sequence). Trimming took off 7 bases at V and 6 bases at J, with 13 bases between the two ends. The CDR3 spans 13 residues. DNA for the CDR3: TGTGCCACCATAAGGGGATTGGGTCAGCCCCAGCATTTT. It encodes CATIRGLGQPQHF.

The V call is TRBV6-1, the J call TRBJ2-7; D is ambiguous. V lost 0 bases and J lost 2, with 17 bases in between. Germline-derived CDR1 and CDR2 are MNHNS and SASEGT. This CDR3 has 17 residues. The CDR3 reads CASSEALPGLKAYEQYV. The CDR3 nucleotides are TGTGCCAGCAGTGAAGCGCTTCCCGGGCTGAAGGCCTACGAGCAGTACGTC.

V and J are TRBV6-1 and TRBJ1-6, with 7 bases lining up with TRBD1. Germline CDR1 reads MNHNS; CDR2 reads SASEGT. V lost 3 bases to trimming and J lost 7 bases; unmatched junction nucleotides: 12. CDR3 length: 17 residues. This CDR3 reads CASSDQGGGLFNSPLHF. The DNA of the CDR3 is TGTGCCAGCAGTGATCAAGGGGGCGGTCTCTTCAATTCACCCCTCCACTTT.

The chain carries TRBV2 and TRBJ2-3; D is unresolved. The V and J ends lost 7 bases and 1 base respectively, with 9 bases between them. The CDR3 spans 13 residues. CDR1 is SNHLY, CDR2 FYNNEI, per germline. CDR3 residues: CASTISGTDTQYF. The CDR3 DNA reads TGTGCCAGCACCATCTCAGGCACAGATACGCAGTATTTT.

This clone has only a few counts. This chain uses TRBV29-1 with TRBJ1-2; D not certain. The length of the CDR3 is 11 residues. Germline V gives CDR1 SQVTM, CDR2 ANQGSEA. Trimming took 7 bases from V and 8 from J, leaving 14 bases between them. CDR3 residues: CSAVRDYGYTF. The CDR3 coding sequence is TGCAGCGCCGTGCGCGATTACGGCTACACCTTC.

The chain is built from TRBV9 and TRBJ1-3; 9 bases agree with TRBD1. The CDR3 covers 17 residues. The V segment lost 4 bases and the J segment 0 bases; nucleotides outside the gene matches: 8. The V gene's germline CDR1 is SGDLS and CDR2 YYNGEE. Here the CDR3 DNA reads TGTGCCAGCAGCCCACGGCCGGGACAGGGCTCTGGAAACACCATATATTTT. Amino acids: CASSPRPGQGSGNTIYF.

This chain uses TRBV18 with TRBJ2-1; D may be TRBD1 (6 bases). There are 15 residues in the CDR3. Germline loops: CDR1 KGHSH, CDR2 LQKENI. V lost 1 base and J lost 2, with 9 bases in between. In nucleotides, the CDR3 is TGTGCCAGCTCACCACAGGGACAAACCTACAATGAGCAGTTCTTC. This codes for CASSPQGQTYNEQFF.

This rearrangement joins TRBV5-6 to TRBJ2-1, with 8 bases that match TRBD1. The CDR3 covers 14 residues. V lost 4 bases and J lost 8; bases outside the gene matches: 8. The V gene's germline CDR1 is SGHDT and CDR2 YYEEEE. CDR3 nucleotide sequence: TGTGCCAGCAGCAAAGACAGGGGCCTGGATGAGCAGTTCTTC. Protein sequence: CASSKDRGLDEQFF.

CDR3 loop: CASSSGLAREQYV. CDR3 DNA: TGTGCCAGCTCATCGGGACTAGCGCGGGAGCAGTACGTC. The gene calls are TRBV18 and TRBJ2-7, with TRBD2 matching 10 bases. The germline gives CDR1 KGHSH, CDR2 LQKENI. Trimming took 5 bases from V and 7 from J; bases not matched to a gene: 5. The length of the CDR3 is 13 residues.

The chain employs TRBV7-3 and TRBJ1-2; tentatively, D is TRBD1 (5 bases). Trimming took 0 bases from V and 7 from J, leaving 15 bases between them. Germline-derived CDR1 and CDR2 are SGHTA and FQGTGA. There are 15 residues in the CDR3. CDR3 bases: TGTGCCAGCAGCTTAACGGGGCCAGGGTTGGCTGGCTACACCTTC. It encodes CASSLTGPGLAGYTF. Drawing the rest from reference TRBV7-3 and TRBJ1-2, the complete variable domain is GAGVSQTPSNKVTEKGKYVELRCDPISGHTALYWYRQSLGQGPEFLIYFQGTGAADDSGLPNDRFFAVRPEGSVSTLKIQRTERGDSAVYLCASSLTGPGLAGYTFGSGTRLTVV.